This record covers a single T cell receptor beta chain. What it binds is not known. J lost 0 bases, V lost 4 bases, and 10 bases had no gene match. The CDR3 sequence is 18 residues long. Germline CDR1 reads KGHDR; CDR2 reads SFDVKD. TCRdb re-derived calls from the 5' RACE reads in MiXCR, one entry per CDR3 protein. The sample contains approximately 430,000 distinct CDR3 sequences, 20% to 30% of which appear only once. This sample was taken from a study of T-cell memory formation after mild COVID-19. Study information: Most TCR clusters belonged to a single donor.

Overall study results and limits: Later expanders leaned CD4+, whereas clones that contracted between day 15 and 85 were balanced CD4/CD8. Contracting CD4+ clones sat mainly in CM and EM; CD8+ in EMRA. SARS-CoV-2 specificity of second-wave clones peaking day 37 was unconfirmed.

The sequencing sample was made of PBMCs or a T cell subset sorted from them (not recorded which). The V gene is TRBV24-1, the J gene TRBJ2-1; 8 bases fit TRBD1. The clonotype comes from an adult woman who had mild COVID-19 (a few samples of this study predate the infection). Cell type and time point are not known. CDR3 protein: CATSDPARTGSSYNEQFF. CDR3 nucleotide sequence: TGTGCCACCAGTGACCCCGCTCGGACAGGGAGCTCCTACAATGAGCAGTTCTTC.